The sequence of this TCR beta chain was determined in a study of blood T cell repertoires in COVID-19. As for the study in general: Spain, Italy and the United States supplied samples that represented acute and convalescent COVID-19. From T cells, B-cell-depleted T cells, or PBMCs came the material, which was cDNA or gDNA.

A PCR-confirmed or clinician-diagnosed COVID-19 case had contacted exposed participants within 2 weeks of entry. Under the authors' procedure: Quantification of nucleated cells was approximated via reference gene primer amplification. TCRdb's copy holds only in-frame clones and misses some; the assay was immunoSEQ multiplex PCR. V and J calls and clone size are as listed in that table; D and trimming were resolved from the DNA. The table lists about 280,000 clones, approximately 78% of them singletons, with about 5% in the top ten. The CDR3 is made up of 15 amino acids. J was trimmed by 4 bases and V by 6 bases; bases with no gene match: 9. Germline assignment: CDR1 MNHEY and CDR2 SVGAGI.

The TCR comes from a man aged 40-55 years who had been exposed to COVID-19. V gene TRBV6-5 combines with J gene TRBJ2-7; 10 positions match TRBD1. The sample consisted of PBMCs or T cells enriched from blood (not recorded which). This chain's CDR3 is CASRPAGTGEYEQYF. The CDR3 DNA reads as TGTGCCAGCAGACCCGCCGGGACAGGGGAATACGAGCAGTACTTC.